This T cell receptor (beta chain) was recovered during a study of OX40 agonist ivuxolimab in advanced cancers. The overall study: Treatment of patients was with ivuxolimab, an agonistic anti-OX40 (CD134) antibody.

The V gene's germline CDR1 is SGHNT and CDR2 YENEEA. Trimming removed 7 bases from V and 2 bases from J, with 9 bases in between. The CDR3 spans 12 residues. The repertoire was sequenced with immunoSEQ multiplex PCR; TCRdb's copy has only in-frame clones and lacks some. The table lists approximately 70,000 clones, about 91% of them singletons. The origin of this receptor is an adult with an advanced solid tumor such as melanoma, head and neck, liver or kidney cancer. The chain employs TRBV11-3 and TRBJ2-7; D possibly corresponds to TRBD2 (6 bases). The specimen comprised CD4+ or CD8+ T cells sorted from blood, sampled in a trial of the OX40 agonist ivuxolimab. This chain's CDR3 is CASMTGAYEQYF. As DNA, the CDR3 is TGTGCCAGCATGACGGGAGCCTACGAGCAGTACTTC.